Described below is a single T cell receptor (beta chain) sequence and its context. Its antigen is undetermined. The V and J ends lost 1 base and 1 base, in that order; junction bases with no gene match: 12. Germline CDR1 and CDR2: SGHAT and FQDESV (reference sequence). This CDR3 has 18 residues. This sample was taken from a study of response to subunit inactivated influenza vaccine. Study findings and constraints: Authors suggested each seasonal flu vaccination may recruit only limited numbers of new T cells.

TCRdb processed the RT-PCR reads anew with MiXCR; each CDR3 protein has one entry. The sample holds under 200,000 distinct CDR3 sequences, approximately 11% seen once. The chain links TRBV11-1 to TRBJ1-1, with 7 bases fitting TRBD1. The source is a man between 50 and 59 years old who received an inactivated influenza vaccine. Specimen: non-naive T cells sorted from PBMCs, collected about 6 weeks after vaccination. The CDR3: CASSLVSWDSRTNTEAFF. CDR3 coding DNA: TGTGCCAGCAGCTTAGTCAGCTGGGACAGCCGCACGAACACTGAAGCTTTCTTT. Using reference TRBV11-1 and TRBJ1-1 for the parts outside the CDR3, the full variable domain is EAEVAQSPRYKITEKSQAVAFWCDPISGHATLYWYRQILGQGPELLVQFQDESVVDDSQLPKDRFSAERLKGVDSTLKIQPAELGDSAMYLCASSLVSWDSRTNTEAFFGQGTRLTVV.